The subject of this entry is one TCR beta chain. As originally analysed: By means of reference gene primer amplification, nucleated cell counts were estimated. The protocol was immunoSEQ multiplex PCR, while the TCRdb copy is restricted to in-frame clones and leaves out a portion. V and J calls and clone size are given by that table; D and trimming were obtained from the DNA. Of some 250,000 clones in the sample, 80% to 90% are singletons; the top ten hold approximately 9%. The entry originates in a study of blood T cell repertoires in COVID-19. As for the study in general: Samples taken during acute and convalescent COVID-19 were collected in the United States, Italy and Spain. PBMCs, B-cell-depleted T cells, or T cells were the source of the cDNA or gDNA that made up the material.

Germline CDR1 is LNHNV and CDR2 is YYDKDF (reference sequence). V gave up 0 bases and J gave up 4 bases, with 13 bases separating them. The CDR3 consists of 15 residues. Either two negative PCRs, clearance, or symptom resolution qualified Cohort 3 donors as recovered. The clonotype originates from a man aged 40-50 years who had recovered from COVID-19. Material for sequencing was PBMCs or T cells enriched from blood (not recorded which). The chain has TRBV15 and TRBJ2-7, with D maybe TRBD1 (6 bases). CDR3: CATSRDLTGLYEQYF. CDR3 nucleotides: TGTGCCACCAGCAGAGATTTAACAGGGCTATACGAGCAGTACTTC.